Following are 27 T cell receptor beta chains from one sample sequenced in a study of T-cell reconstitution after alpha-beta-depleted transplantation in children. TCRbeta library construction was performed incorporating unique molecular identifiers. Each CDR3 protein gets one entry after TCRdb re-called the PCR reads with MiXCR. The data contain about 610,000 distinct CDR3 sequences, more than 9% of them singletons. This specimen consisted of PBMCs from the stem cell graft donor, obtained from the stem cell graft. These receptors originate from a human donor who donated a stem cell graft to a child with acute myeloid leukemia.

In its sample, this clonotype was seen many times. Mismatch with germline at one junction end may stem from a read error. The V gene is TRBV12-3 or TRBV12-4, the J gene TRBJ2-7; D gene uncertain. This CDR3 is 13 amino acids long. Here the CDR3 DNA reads TGTGCCAGCAGCTTAGCAGCCTCCTACGAGCAGTACTTC. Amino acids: CASSLAASYEQYF.

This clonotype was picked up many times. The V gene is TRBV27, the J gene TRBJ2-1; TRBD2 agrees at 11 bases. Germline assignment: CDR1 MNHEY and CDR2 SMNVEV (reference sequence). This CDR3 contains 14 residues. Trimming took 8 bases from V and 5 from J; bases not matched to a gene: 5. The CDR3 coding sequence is TGTGCCAGCCACGGACTAGCGGGCGACAATGAGCAGTTCTTC. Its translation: CASHGLAGDNEQFF.

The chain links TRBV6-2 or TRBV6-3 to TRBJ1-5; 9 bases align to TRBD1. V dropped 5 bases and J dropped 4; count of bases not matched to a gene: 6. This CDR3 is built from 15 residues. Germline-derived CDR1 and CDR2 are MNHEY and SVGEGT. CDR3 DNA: TGTGCCAGCAGTCCCTCCGGGACAGGGAATCAGCCCCAGCATTTT. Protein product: CASSPSGTGNQPQHF.

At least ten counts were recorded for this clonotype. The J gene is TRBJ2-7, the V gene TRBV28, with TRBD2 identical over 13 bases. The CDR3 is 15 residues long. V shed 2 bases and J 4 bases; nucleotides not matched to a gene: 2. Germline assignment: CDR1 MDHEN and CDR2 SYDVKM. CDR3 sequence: CASSLGLAGEYEQYF. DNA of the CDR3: TGTGCCAGCAGTTTAGGACTAGCGGGAGAATACGAGCAGTACTTC.

The CDR3 is CASSKTTYNEQFF. The DNA of the CDR3 is TGTGCCAGCAGCAAGACTACCTACAATGAGCAGTTCTTC. The chain employs TRBV7-2 and TRBJ2-1; maybe TRBD2 (5 bases). The CDR3 is 13 amino acids. The V and J ends lost 5 bases and 2 bases respectively, with 7 bases between them. CDR1 and CDR2 (germline): SGHTA, FQGNSA.

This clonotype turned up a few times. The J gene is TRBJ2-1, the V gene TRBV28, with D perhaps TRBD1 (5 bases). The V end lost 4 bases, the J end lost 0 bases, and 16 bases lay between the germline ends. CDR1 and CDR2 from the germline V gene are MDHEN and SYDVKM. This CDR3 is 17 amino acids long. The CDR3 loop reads CASSSPWGGSSYNEQFF. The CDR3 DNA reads TGTGCCAGCAGTTCCCCCTGGGGCGGTAGCTCCTACAATGAGCAGTTCTTC.

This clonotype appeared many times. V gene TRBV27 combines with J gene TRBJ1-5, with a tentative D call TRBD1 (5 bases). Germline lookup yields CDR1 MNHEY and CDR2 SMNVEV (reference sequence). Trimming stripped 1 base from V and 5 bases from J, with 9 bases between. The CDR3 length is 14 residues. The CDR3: CASSLLRQHQPQHF. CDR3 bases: TGTGCCAGCAGTTTATTACGACAGCATCAGCCCCAGCATTTT.

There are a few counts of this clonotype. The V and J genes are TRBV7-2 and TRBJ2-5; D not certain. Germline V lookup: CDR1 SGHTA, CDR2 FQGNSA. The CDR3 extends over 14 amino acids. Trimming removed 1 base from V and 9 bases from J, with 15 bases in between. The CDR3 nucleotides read TGTGCCAGCAGCTTAGATGGGCAGACCACGGCCCAGTACTTC. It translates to CASSLDGQTTAQYF.

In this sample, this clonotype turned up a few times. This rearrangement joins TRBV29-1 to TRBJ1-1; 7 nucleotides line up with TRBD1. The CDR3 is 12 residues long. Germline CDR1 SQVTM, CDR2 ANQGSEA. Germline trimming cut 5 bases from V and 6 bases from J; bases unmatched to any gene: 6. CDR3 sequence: CSVRTGISEAFF. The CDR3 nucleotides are TGCAGCGTTCGGACAGGTATTTCTGAAGCTTTCTTT.

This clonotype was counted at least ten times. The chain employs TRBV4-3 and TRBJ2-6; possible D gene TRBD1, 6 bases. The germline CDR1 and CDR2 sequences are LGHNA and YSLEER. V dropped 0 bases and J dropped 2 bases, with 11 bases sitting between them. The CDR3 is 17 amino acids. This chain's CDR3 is CASSQDLRQAGANVLTF. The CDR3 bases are TGCGCCAGCAGCCAAGACCTTCGACAGGCTGGGGCCAACGTCCTGACTTTC.

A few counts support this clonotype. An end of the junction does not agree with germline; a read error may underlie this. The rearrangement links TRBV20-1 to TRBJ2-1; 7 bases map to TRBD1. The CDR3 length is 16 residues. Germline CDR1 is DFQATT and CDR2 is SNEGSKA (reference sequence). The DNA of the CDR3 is TGCTGTGCTATTGGGCTGACAGGGAGAGCTTACAATGAGCAGTTCTTC. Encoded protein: CCAIGLTGRAYNEQFF.

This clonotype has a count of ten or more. The CDR3 loop reads CSAWTGSEQFF. The CDR3 bases are TGCAGCGCCTGGACAGGGAGTGAGCAGTTCTTC. The chain has TRBV29-1 and TRBJ2-1, with 8 positions matching TRBD1. There are 11 residues in the CDR3. The germline gives CDR1 SQVTM, CDR2 ANQGSEA. V lost 7 bases, J lost 9 bases, and 5 bases stayed unmatched.

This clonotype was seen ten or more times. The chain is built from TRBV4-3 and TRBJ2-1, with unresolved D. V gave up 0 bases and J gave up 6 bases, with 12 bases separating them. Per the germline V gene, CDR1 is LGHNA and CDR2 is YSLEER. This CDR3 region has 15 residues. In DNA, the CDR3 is TGCGCCAGCAGCCAAGAGTCTTTAGCCTCCAATGAGCAGTTCTTC. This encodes CASSQESLASNEQFF.

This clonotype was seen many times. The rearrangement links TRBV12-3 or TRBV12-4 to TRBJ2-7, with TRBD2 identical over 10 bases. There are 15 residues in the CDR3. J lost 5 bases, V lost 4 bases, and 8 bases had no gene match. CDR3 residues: CASSSAGGPKNEQYF. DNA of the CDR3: TGTGCCAGCAGTTCAGCGGGAGGGCCGAAGAACGAGCAGTACTTC.

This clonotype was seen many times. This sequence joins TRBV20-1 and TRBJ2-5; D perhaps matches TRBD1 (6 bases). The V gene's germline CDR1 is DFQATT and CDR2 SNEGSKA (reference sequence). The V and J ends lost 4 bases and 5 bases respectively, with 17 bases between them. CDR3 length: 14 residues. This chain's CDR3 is CSAKGPSQGETQYF. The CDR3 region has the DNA TGCAGTGCTAAAGGCCCCAGCCAGGGGGAGACCCAGTACTTC.

Here the CDR3 DNA reads TGCAGTGCTAGAGAAGGGAGGGCCGGGTACGAGCAGTACTTC. Translating gives CSAREGRAGYEQYF. The V gene is TRBV20-1, the J gene TRBJ2-7, with 7 bases fitting TRBD2. From germline, CDR1 is DFQATT and CDR2 SNEGSKA (reference sequence). The V segment lost 0 bases and the J segment 4 bases; nucleotides outside the gene matches: 6. This CDR3 comprises 14 residues.

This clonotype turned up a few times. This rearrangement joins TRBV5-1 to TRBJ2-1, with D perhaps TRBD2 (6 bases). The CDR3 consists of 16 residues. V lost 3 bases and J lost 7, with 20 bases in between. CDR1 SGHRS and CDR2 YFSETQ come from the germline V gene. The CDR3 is CASSSGRIYSGNEQFF. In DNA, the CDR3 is TGCGCCAGCAGCTCGGGGAGGATATACTCCGGGAATGAGCAGTTCTTC.

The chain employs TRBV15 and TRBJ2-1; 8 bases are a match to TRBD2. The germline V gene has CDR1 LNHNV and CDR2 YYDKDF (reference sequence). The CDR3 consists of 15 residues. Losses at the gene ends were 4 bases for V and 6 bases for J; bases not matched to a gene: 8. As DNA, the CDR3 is TGTGCCACCAGCATCCAACCGGGACTAGTCAATGAGCAGTTCTTC. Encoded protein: CATSIQPGLVNEQFF.

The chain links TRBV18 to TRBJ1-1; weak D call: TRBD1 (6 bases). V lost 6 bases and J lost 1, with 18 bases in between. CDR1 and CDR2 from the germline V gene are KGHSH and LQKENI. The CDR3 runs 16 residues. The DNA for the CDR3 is TGTGCCAGCTCTCAAAATGGGGGGGCTGCGAACACTGAAGCTTTCTTT. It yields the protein CASSQNGGAANTEAFF.

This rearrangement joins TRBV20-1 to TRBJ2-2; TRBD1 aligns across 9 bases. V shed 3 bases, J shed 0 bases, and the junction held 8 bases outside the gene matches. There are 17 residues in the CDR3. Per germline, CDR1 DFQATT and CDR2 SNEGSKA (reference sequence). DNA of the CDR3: TGCAGTGCTAGGCCGGGACAGGGCCTATCGAACACCGGGGAGCTGTTTTTT. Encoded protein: CSARPGQGLSNTGELFF.

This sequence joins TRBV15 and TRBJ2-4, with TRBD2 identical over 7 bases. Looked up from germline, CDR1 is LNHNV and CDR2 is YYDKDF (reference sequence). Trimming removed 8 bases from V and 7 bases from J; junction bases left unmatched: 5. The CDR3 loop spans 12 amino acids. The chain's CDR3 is CATGRGLNIQYF. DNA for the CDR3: TGTGCCACCGGGAGGGGTCTCAACATTCAGTACTTC.

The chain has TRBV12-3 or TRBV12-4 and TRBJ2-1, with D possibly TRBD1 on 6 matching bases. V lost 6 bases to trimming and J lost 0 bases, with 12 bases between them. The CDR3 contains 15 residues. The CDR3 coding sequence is TGTGCCAGCAGACAGGGCCCCGTCTCCTACAATGAGCAGTTCTTC. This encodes CASRQGPVSYNEQFF.

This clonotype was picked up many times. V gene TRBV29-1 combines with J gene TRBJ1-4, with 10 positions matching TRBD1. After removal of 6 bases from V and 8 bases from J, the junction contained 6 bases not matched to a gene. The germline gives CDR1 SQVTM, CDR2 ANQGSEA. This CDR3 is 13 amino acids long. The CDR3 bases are TGCAGCGTCTTTGACAGGGGGCAAGAAAAACTGTTTTTT. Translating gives CSVFDRGQEKLFF. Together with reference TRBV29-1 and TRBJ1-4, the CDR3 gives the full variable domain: SAVISQKPSRDICQRGTSLTIQCQVDSQVTMMFWYRQQPGQSLTLIATANQGSEATYESGFVIDKFPISRPNLTFSTLTVSNMSPEDSSIYLCSVFDRGQEKLFFGSGTQLSVL.

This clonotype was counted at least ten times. In nucleotides, the CDR3 is TGTGCCAGCAGCGGCCGTATATTCCAAGAGACCCAGTACTTC. Encoded protein: CASSGRIFQETQYF. The chain has TRBV7-9 and TRBJ2-5; the D is unclear. This CDR3 spans 14 amino acids. In germline, CDR1 is SEHNR, CDR2 FQNEAQ (reference sequence). The germline V and J ends were trimmed by 5 bases and 1 base, with 11 bases remaining between them.

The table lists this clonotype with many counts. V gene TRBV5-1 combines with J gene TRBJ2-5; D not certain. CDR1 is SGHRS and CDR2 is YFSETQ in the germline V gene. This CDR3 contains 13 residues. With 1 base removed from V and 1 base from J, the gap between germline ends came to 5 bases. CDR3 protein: CASSLNIQETQYF. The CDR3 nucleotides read TGCGCCAGCAGCTTGAACATCCAAGAGACCCAGTACTTC.

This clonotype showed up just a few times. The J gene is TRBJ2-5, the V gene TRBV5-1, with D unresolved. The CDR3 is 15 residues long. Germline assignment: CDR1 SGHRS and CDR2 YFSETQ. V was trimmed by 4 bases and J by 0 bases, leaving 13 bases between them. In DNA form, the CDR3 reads TGCGCCAGCAGCCGCTCTTCTCGGTACCAAGAGACCCAGTACTTC. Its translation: CASSRSSRYQETQYF.

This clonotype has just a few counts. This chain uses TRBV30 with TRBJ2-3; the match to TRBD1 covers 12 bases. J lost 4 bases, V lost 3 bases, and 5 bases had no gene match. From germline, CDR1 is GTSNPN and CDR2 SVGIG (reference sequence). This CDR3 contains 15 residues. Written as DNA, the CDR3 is TGTGCCTGGAGCGGGACAGGGGGCGGCTCAGATACGCAGTATTTT. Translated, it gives CAWSGTGGGSDTQYF.